This entry lists 31 T cell receptor beta chains sequenced from one sample in a study of T cells in Graves' hyperthyroidism and ophthalmopathy. Template material for amplifying TCR beta CDR3 regions consisted of RNA transcripts. TCR CDR3 regions were first amplified by RT-PCR with HTBI primers. TCRdb used MiXCR to reprocess the multiplex PCR reads, holding one entry per CDR3 protein. The sample consists of hundreds of thousands of distinct CDR3 sequences, roughly a quarter of them appearing once. The material sequenced was blood. The receptors shown here come from a woman under 40 with Graves' ophthalmopathy.

This clonotype was counted at least ten times. V is TRBV11-2 and J is TRBJ2-7; no definite D call. This CDR3 is built from 13 residues. CDR1 SGHAT and CDR2 FQNNGV come from the germline V gene. V shed 1 base and J shed 1 base, with 5 bases lying between them. The DNA of the CDR3 is TGTGCCAGCAGCTTAGGTCCATCCTACGAGCAGTACTTC. It specifies CASSLGPSYEQYF.

This clonotype was seen ten or more times. The J gene is TRBJ2-7, the V gene TRBV4-3; no reliable D call. CDR1 LGHNA and CDR2 YSLEER come from the germline V gene. The CDR3 contains 13 residues. Deletions cut 0 bases from V and 3 bases from J, with 6 bases between. This CDR3 reads CASSQDTYYEQYF. The CDR3 region has the DNA TGCGCCAGCAGCCAAGACACATACTACGAGCAGTACTTC.

This clonotype was counted many times. The rearrangement joins TRBV11-2 to TRBJ2-6, with D perhaps given as TRBD1 or TRBD2 (5 bases each). Germline V CDR1 and CDR2: SGHAT, FQNNGV. V was cut by 2 bases and J by 1 base, with 15 bases left in between. The CDR3 contains 18 residues. The CDR3 here is CASSLWVQGVSGANVLTF. The CDR3 region has the DNA TGTGCCAGCAGCTTATGGGTCCAGGGAGTTTCTGGGGCCAACGTCCTGACTTTC.

This clonotype came up many times. The V gene is TRBV30, the J gene TRBJ2-5; 10 bases line up with TRBD2. The CDR3 spans 16 residues. Trimming at V came to 0 bases and at J to 3 bases, leaving 7 bases not matched to a gene. Germline V lookup: CDR1 GTSNPN, CDR2 SVGIG (reference sequence). CDR3 loop: CAWSVLSGGAEETQYF. CDR3 nucleotides: TGTGCCTGGAGTGTACTGAGCGGGGGGGCCGAAGAGACCCAGTACTTC.

The chain employs TRBV7-8 and TRBJ1-5, with unresolved D. The CDR3 totals 14 residues. Germline CDR1 SGHVS, CDR2 FQNEAQ. The V gene lost 2 bases and the J gene lost 4 bases, with 9 bases spanning the gap. The CDR3 DNA reads as TGTGCCAGCAGCTTATGGCGGTTAAATCAGCCCCAGCATTTT. This translates into CASSLWRLNQPQHF.

At least ten counts were recorded for this clonotype. V gene TRBV29-1 combines with J gene TRBJ1-2; TRBD1 aligns across 10 bases. The trim removed 7 bases at V and 1 base at J, leaving 3 bases unmatched. The CDR3 is 13 amino acids. Germline V gene data show CDR1 as SQVTM and CDR2 as ANQGSEA. CDR3 nucleotide sequence: TGCAGCGCGGACAGGGGGAATAACTATGGCTACACCTTC. Its translation: CSADRGNNYGYTF. The whole variable domain, filled in from reference TRBV29-1 and TRBJ1-2, reads SAVISQKPSRDICQRGTSLTIQCQVDSQVTMMFWYRQQPGQSLTLIATANQGSEATYESGFVIDKFPISRPNLTFSTLTVSNMSPEDSSIYLCSADRGNNYGYTFGSGTRLTVV.

The V call is TRBV7-9, the J call TRBJ1-2; D call uncertain. In germline, CDR1 is SEHNR, CDR2 FQNEAQ (reference sequence). This CDR3 is 14 amino acids long. The V end lost 2 bases, the J end lost 8 bases, and 15 bases lay between the germline ends. The CDR3 sequence: CASSLNPGKWGYTF. DNA for the CDR3: TGTGCCAGCAGCTTAAACCCGGGGAAATGGGGCTACACCTTC.

The chain combines TRBV20-1 with TRBJ2-5, with TRBD2 matching over 14 bases. The CDR3 loop spans 15 amino acids. Germline CDR1 DFQATT, CDR2 SNEGSKA (reference sequence). Trimming removed 5 bases from V and 2 bases from J; junction bases left unmatched: 4. The CDR3 sequence is CSAGTSGGSQETQYF. The CDR3 DNA reads as TGCAGTGCTGGGACTAGCGGGGGATCTCAAGAGACCCAGTACTTC.

Ten or more counts support this clonotype. V gene TRBV19 combines with J gene TRBJ1-5, with D unclear. The V and J ends lost 1 base and 0 bases respectively, with 7 bases between them. The germline V gene encodes CDR1 LNHDA and CDR2 SQIVND (reference sequence). The CDR3 covers 15 residues. The CDR3 spells CASSIGDISNQPQHF. CDR3 DNA sequence: TGTGCCAGTAGTATAGGAGACATTAGCAATCAGCCCCAGCATTTT.

The chain combines TRBV12-3 or TRBV12-4 with TRBJ2-2; TRBD1 matches 11 bases. The ends lost 6 bases at V and 7 bases at J; junction bases unmatched: 10. This CDR3 region has 16 residues. The CDR3 loop reads CASRLNPGQGVGELFF. The CDR3 coding sequence is TGTGCCAGCAGGCTTAATCCGGGACAGGGGGTCGGGGAGCTGTTTTTT.

This clonotype was counted only a few times. The junction and the germline gene differ at one end; a read error may be behind it. V gene TRBV5-5 combines with J gene TRBJ1-1, with D unclear. Germline loops: CDR1 SGHKS, CDR2 YYEKEE (reference sequence). The CDR3 has 16 residues. CDR3 in amino acids: CAGSGNPRARNTEAFF. Written as DNA, the CDR3 is TGTGCCGGCAGCGGAAATCCAAGGGCGAGGAACACTGAAGCTTTCTTT.

This clonotype was seen repeatedly, ten times or more. The rearrangement uses TRBV6-5 and TRBJ2-7, with D perhaps given as TRBD1 or TRBD2 (5 bases each). The CDR3 runs 12 residues. CDR1 is MNHEY and CDR2 is SVGAGI in the germline V gene. V dropped 8 bases and J dropped 4 bases, with 12 bases sitting between them. In nucleotides, the CDR3 is TGTGCCAGCGCCGGGGACCTTTACGAGCAGTACTTC. Translation gives CASAGDLYEQYF.

This clonotype was seen many times. This chain connects TRBV15 to TRBJ1-5; D ambiguous. V was shortened by 0 bases and J by 11 bases, with 14 bases between the two germline ends. The CDR3 has 14 amino acids. CDR1 and CDR2 from the germline V gene are LNHNV and YYDKDF (reference sequence). The CDR3 nucleotides are TGTGCCACCAGCAGAGAGTTGGTGGAGGACGCCCAGCATTTT. Translated: CATSRELVEDAQHF. Complete variable domain (other parts from reference TRBV15 and TRBJ1-5): DAMVIQNPRYQVTQFGKPVTLSCSQTLNHNVMYWYQQKSSQAPKLLFHYYDKDFNNEADTPDNFQSRRPNTSFCFLDIRSPGLGDTAMYLCATSRELVEDAQHFGDGTRLSIL.

Comment on this clonotype: A much larger clone differs from this one at a single base, so this may be a read error. J is TRBJ1-1 and V is TRBV5-1, with 8 bases fitting TRBD1. Germline values: CDR1 SGHRS, CDR2 YFSETQ. This CDR3 is 13 amino acids long. Here the CDR3 DNA reads TGCACCAGCAGTGAGAGACAGGGGACTGAAGCTTTCTTT. Translation: CTSSERQGTEAFF.

This clonotype was recorded many times. The V gene is TRBV12-3 or TRBV12-4, the J gene TRBJ2-7; weak D call: TRBD1 (5 bases). The CDR3 has 14 residues. Trimming took 7 bases from V and 2 from J, leaving 15 bases between them. As DNA, the CDR3 is TGTGCCAGCACCCTCTCTGGACACACCTACGAGCAGTACTTC. Amino acid sequence: CASTLSGHTYEQYF.

This clonotype was detected only a few times. The gene calls are TRBV4-2 and TRBJ2-7; perhaps TRBD2 as D (7 bases). This CDR3 has 16 amino acids. Trimming took 5 bases from V and 4 from J, leaving 21 bases between them. Germline lookup yields CDR1 LGHNA and CDR2 YNFKEQ. The CDR3, as DNA: TGTGCCAGCAGCGGAGCGGTGGGGGGGGCCCTTTACGAGCAGTACTTC. Protein product: CASSGAVGGALYEQYF.

Many counts were recorded for this clonotype. The chain is built from TRBV29-1 and TRBJ2-2; D unclear. Trimming removed 0 bases at V and 2 bases at J, with 4 bases between. The germline V gene encodes CDR1 SQVTM and CDR2 ANQGSEA. CDR3 size: 13 residues. The CDR3 is CSVEDSNTGELFF. CDR3 coding DNA: TGCAGCGTTGAAGATAGTAACACCGGGGAGCTGTTTTTT.

This clonotype was recorded many times. This rearrangement joins TRBV20-1 to TRBJ2-7, with D possibly matching TRBD1 (6 bases). Germline V gene lookup returns CDR1 DFQATT and CDR2 SNEGSKA (reference sequence). Deletions cut 4 bases from V and 0 bases from J, with 13 bases between. This CDR3 spans 14 amino acids. CDR3 DNA sequence: TGCAGTGCTACTGGACAGATTGGCTCCTACGAGCAGTACTTC. Amino acids: CSATGQIGSYEQYF.

The chain employs TRBV6-5 and TRBJ1-2, with D possibly being TRBD1 (5 bases). V was shortened by 0 bases and J by 8 bases, with 22 bases between the two germline ends. There are 17 residues in the CDR3. The germline V gene has CDR1 MNHEY and CDR2 SVGAGI. The CDR3: CASSYSFGTEDLEGYTF. Written as DNA, the CDR3 is TGTGCCAGCAGTTACTCGTTCGGGACGGAAGACCTAGAGGGCTACACCTTC.

There are many counts of this clonotype. The chain couples TRBV27 to TRBJ2-5, with no clear D. CDR1 and CDR2 (germline): MNHEY, SMNVEV (reference sequence). Trimming took 3 bases from V and 8 from J, leaving 7 bases between them. The CDR3 length is 11 residues. DNA of the CDR3: TGTGCCAGCAGTTTTGGGGTAACCCAGTACTTC. It specifies CASSFGVTQYF.

This clonotype was picked up many times. The chain uses TRBV27 and TRBJ2-7; possibly TRBD2 for D (6 bases). The CDR3 has 14 residues. Trimming pared 5 bases from V and 6 bases from J, leaving 17 bases between. Germline V gene data show CDR1 as MNHEY and CDR2 as SMNVEV (reference sequence). This chain's CDR3 is CASSTLGGSGEQYF. CDR3 coding DNA: TGTGCCAGCAGTACACTGGGGGGTTCCGGCGAGCAGTACTTC.

Ten or more counts support this clonotype. The J gene is TRBJ2-5, the V gene TRBV27; D remains ambiguous. Germline V CDR1 and CDR2: MNHEY, SMNVEV (reference sequence). Trimming left V 5 bases short and J 1 base short, with 11 bases between. This CDR3 spans 14 amino acids. The CDR3 nucleotides are TGTGCCAGCAGTACCTCCCGCATCCAAGAGACCCAGTACTTC. Translated, it gives CASSTSRIQETQYF.

This clonotype was detected ten times or more. The rearrangement links TRBV19 to TRBJ1-5; 9 positions agree with TRBD1. V lost 4 bases, J lost 1 base, and 5 bases stayed unmatched. Germline lookup yields CDR1 LNHDA and CDR2 SQIVND (reference sequence). CDR3 length equals 16 residues. The DNA for the CDR3 is TGTGCCAGTAGTAACAGGGGGCGCATCAGCAATCAGCCCCAGCATTTT. This encodes CASSNRGRISNQPQHF.

The gene calls are TRBV27 and TRBJ1-2, with D possibly being TRBD1 (5 bases). The germline CDR1 and CDR2 sequences are MNHEY and SMNVEV (reference sequence). The CDR3 has 14 amino acids. V lost 2 bases, J lost 4 bases, and 11 bases lay in between. The CDR3 DNA sequence: TGTGCCAGCAGTTTACGGGGGTACGGCTATGGCTACACCTTC. As protein: CASSLRGYGYGYTF.

This clonotype was picked up many times. The J gene is TRBJ1-2, the V gene TRBV7-2; weak D call: TRBD1 (5 bases). This CDR3 has 13 amino acids. Trimming removed 5 bases from V and 4 bases from J, with 11 bases in between. Germline V gene sequence: CDR1 SGHTA, CDR2 FQGNSA. The chain's CDR3 is CASSRGPGYGYTF. CDR3 bases: TGTGCCAGCAGCCGGGGACCGGGCTATGGCTACACCTTC.

This clonotype was seen many times. The V gene is TRBV11-2, the J gene TRBJ1-2, with 12 bases identical to TRBD1. Germline CDR1 and CDR2: SGHAT and FQNNGV. This CDR3 contains 16 residues. With V trimmed by 5 bases and J by 0 bases, 4 bases remained unmatched. The DNA of the CDR3 is TGTGCCAGCAGCGTGGGACAGGGGGCGGCTAACTATGGCTACACCTTC. It codes for CASSVGQGAANYGYTF.

This clonotype was recorded at least ten times. V is TRBV7-9 and J is TRBJ1-1; possible D gene TRBD1, 5 bases. V was trimmed by 5 bases and J by 7 bases, leaving 11 bases between them. Germline CDR1 is SEHNR and CDR2 is FQNEAQ (reference sequence). CDR3 size: 12 residues. The CDR3 coding sequence is TGTGCCAGCAGCCGTCGACAGATTGAAGCTTTCTTT. Amino acids: CASSRRQIEAFF.

Many counts were recorded for this clonotype. The chain employs TRBV27 and TRBJ2-7; maybe TRBD1 (6 bases). This CDR3 has 16 amino acids. Trimming stripped 5 bases from V and 2 bases from J, with 19 bases between. In germline, CDR1 is MNHEY, CDR2 SMNVEV (reference sequence). DNA of the CDR3: TGTGCCAGCAGTACTAACAGGGCCCTAGAACCCTACGAGCAGTACTTC. Protein: CASSTNRALEPYEQYF.

This clonotype was found a few times. The rearrangement joins TRBV5-4 to TRBJ2-5; perhaps D is TRBD1 or TRBD2 (5 bases each). With 4 bases removed from V and 2 bases from J, the gap between germline ends came to 15 bases. The CDR3 contains 15 residues. Germline CDR1 and CDR2: SGHNT and YYREEE (reference sequence). The CDR3 nucleotides read TGTGCCAGCAGCCCGGGACCGCCTCCGCAAGAGACCCAGTACTTC. The encoded protein is CASSPGPPPQETQYF.

This clonotype was counted at least ten times. The chain has TRBV5-1 and TRBJ2-7; D remains unclear. Trimming cost V 4 bases and J 2 bases, with 16 bases left between them. The CDR3 has 15 residues. The germline V gene encodes CDR1 SGHRS and CDR2 YFSETQ. The CDR3 loop reads CASSNPRTATYEQYF. CDR3 bases: TGCGCCAGCAGCAACCCTAGGACCGCCACCTACGAGCAGTACTTC.

This clonotype was counted ten times or more. The V call is TRBV27, the J call TRBJ1-5; D gene unclear. In germline, CDR1 is MNHEY, CDR2 SMNVEV (reference sequence). V lost 3 bases and J 0 bases, leaving 3 bases between the germline ends. The CDR3 contains 13 residues. The CDR3 sequence: CASSLISNQPQHF. DNA for the CDR3: TGTGCCAGCAGTTTGATTAGCAATCAGCCCCAGCATTTT.